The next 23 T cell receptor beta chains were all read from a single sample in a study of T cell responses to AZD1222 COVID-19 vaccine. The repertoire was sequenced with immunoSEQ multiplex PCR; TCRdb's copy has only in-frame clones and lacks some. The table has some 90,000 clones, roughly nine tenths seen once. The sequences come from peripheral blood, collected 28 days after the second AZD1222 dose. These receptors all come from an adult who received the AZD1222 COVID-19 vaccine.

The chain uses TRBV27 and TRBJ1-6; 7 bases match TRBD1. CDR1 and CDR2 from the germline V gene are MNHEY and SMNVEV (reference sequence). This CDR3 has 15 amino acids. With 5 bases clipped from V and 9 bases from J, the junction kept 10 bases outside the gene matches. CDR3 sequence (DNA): TGTGCCAGCAGTGCAAGACAGGGAGTTGGTTCACCCCTCCACTTT. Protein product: CASSARQGVGSPLHF.

The CDR3 here is CASSLERSAIPFGYTF. The CDR3 region has the DNA TGTGCCAGCAGCTTAGAAAGGTCTGCAATTCCGTTTGGCTACACCTTC. The chain carries TRBV11-2 and TRBJ1-2, with D uncertain. This CDR3 has 16 residues. Germline-derived CDR1 and CDR2 are SGHAT and FQNNGV. Trimming took off 0 bases at V and 7 bases at J, with 18 bases between the two ends. The whole variable domain, remainder taken from reference TRBV11-2 and TRBJ1-2, is EAGVAQSPRYKIIEKRQSVAFWCNPISGHATLYWYQQILGQGPKLLIQFQNNGVVDDSQLPKDRFSAERLKGVDSTLKIQPAKLEDSAVYLCASSLERSAIPFGYTFGSGTRLTVV.

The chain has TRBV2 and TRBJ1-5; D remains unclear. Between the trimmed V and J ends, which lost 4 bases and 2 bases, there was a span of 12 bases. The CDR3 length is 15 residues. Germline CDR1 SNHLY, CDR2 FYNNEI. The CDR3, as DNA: TGTGCCAGCAGTGTTAACAGCATGGGCAATCAGCCCCAGCATTTT. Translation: CASSVNSMGNQPQHF.

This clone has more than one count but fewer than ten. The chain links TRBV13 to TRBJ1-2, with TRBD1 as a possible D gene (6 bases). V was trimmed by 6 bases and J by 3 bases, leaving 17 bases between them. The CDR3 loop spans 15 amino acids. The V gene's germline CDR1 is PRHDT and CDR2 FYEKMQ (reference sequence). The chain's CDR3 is CASRGRGGRDYGYTF. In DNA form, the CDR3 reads TGTGCCAGCAGAGGAAGGGGGGGGCGAGACTATGGCTACACCTTC.

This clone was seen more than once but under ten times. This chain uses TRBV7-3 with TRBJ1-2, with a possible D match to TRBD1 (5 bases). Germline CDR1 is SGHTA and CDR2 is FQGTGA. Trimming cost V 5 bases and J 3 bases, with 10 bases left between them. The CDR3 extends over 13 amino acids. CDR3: CASSPGPDYGYTF. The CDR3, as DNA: TGTGCCAGCAGCCCGGGACCGGACTATGGCTACACCTTC.

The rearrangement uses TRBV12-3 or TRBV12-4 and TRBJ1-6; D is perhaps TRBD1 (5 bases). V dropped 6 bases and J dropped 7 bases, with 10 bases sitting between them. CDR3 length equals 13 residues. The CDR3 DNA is TGTGCCAGCAGAGACAGAGCGAATTCACCCCTCCACTTT. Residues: CASRDRANSPLHF.

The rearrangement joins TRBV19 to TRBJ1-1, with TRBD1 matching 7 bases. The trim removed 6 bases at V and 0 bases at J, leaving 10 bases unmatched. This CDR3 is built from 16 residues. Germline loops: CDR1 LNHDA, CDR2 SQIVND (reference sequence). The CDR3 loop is CASRRPGGSMNTEAFF. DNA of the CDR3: TGTGCCAGTAGGCGTCCAGGGGGTTCGATGAACACTGAAGCTTTCTTT.

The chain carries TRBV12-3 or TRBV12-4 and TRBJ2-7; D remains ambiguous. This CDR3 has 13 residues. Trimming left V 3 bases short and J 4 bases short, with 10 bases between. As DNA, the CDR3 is TGTGCCAGCAGTTTCGGGCAGAATTACGAGCAGTACTTC. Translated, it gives CASSFGQNYEQYF.

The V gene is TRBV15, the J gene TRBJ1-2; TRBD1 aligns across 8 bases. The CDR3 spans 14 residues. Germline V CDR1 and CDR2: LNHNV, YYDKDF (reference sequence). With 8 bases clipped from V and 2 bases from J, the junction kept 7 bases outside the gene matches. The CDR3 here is CATAQGVTNYGYTF. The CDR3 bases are TGTGCCACCGCACAGGGGGTGACGAACTATGGCTACACCTTC.

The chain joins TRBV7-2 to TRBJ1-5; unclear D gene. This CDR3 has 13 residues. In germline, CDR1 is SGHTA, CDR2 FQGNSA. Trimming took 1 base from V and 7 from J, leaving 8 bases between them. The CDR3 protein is CASSLGRGQPQHF. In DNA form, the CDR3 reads TGTGCCAGCAGCTTAGGGAGAGGGCAGCCCCAGCATTTT.

The CDR3 protein is CASSLEYVGGYEQYF. The CDR3 DNA reads TGTGCCAGCAGCTTAGAGTACGTGGGAGGCTACGAGCAGTACTTC. The rearrangement uses TRBV11-1 and TRBJ2-7; D may be TRBD2 (6 bases). The CDR3 length is 15 residues. Germline V gene lookup returns CDR1 SGHAT and CDR2 FQDESV (reference sequence). V dropped 1 base and J dropped 3 bases, with 13 bases sitting between them.

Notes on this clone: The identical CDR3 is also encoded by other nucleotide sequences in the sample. The DNA of the CDR3 is TGCGCCAGCAGCTTAGGCGTGAACACTGAAGCTTTCTTT. This encodes CASSLGVNTEAFF. The genes are TRBV5-1 and TRBJ1-1, with no clear D. The germline V gene has CDR1 SGHRS and CDR2 YFSETQ. The CDR3 has 13 residues. V lost 2 bases and J 0 bases, leaving 5 bases between the germline ends.

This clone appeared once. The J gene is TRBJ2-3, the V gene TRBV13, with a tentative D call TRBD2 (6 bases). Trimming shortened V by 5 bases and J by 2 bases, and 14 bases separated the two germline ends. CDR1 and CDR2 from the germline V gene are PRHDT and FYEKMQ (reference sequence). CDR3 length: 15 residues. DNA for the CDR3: TGTGCCAGCAGCACACGGGGGTCGCTCACAGATACGCAGTATTTT. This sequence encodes CASSTRGSLTDTQYF. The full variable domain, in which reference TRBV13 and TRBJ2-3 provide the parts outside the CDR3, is AAGVIQSPRHLIKEKRETATLKCYPIPRHDTVYWYQQGPGQDPQFLISFYEKMQSDKGSIPDRFSAQQFSDYHSELNMSSLELGDSALYFCASSTRGSLTDTQYFGPGTRLTVL.

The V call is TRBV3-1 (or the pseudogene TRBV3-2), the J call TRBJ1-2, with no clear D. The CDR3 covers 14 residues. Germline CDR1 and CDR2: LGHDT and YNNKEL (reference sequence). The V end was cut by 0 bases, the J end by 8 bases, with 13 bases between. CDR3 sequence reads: CASSQDLPFSGYTF. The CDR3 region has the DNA TGTGCCAGCAGCCAAGATCTTCCGTTTAGCGGCTACACCTTC.

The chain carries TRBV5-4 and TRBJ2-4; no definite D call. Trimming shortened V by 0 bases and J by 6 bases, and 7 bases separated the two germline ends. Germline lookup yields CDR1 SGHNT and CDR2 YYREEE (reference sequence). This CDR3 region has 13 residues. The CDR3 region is CASSLGSGNIQYF. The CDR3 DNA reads TGTGCCAGCAGCTTGGGATCGGGAAACATTCAGTACTTC.

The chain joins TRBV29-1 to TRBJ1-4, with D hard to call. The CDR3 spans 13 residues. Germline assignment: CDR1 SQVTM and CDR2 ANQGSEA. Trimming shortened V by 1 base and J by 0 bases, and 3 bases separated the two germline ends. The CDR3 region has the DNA TGCAGCGTTGAAGGACCAACTAATGAAAAACTGTTTTTT. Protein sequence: CSVEGPTNEKLFF. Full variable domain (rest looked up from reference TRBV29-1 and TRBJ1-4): SAVISQKPSRDICQRGTSLTIQCQVDSQVTMMFWYRQQPGQSLTLIATANQGSEATYESGFVIDKFPISRPNLTFSTLTVSNMSPEDSSIYLCSVEGPTNEKLFFGSGTQLSVL.

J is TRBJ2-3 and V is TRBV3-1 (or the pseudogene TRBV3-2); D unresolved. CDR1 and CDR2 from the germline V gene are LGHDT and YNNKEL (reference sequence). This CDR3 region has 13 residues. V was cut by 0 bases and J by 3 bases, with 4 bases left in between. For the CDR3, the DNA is TGTGCCAGCAGCCAAGAGTTGACAGATACGCAGTATTTT. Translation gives CASSQELTDTQYF.

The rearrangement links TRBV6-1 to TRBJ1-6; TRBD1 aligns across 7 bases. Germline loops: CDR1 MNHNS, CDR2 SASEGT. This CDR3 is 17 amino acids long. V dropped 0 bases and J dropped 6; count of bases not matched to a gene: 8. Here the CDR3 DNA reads TGTGCCAGCAGTGAAGCCTTGACAGGGCTCAGTAATTCACCCCTCCACTTT. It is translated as CASSEALTGLSNSPLHF.

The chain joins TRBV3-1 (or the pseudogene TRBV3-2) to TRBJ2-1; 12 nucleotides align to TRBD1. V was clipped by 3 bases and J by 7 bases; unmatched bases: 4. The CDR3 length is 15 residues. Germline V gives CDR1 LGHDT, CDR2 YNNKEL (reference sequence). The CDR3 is CASSQGQGAWNEQFF. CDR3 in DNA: TGTGCCAGCAGCCAGGGACAGGGGGCGTGGAATGAGCAGTTCTTC.

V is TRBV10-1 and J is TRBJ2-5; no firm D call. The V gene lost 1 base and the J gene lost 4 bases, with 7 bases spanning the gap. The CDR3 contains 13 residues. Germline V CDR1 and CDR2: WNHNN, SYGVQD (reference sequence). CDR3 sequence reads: CASSEWSSETQYF. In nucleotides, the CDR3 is TGCGCCAGCAGTGAGTGGTCATCAGAGACCCAGTACTTC.

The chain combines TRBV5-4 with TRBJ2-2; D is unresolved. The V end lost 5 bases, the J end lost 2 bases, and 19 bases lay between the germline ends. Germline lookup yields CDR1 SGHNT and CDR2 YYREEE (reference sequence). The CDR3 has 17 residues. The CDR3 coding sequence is TGTGCCAGCAGTGACGCCCGGGTCCGAGCTAACACCGGGGAGCTGTTTTTT. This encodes CASSDARVRANTGELFF. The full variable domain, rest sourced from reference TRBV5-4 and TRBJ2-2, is ETGVTQSPTHLIKTRGQQVTLRCSSQSGHNTVSWYQQALGQGPQFIFQYYREEENGRGNFPPRFSGLQFPNYSSELNVNALELDDSALYLCASSDARVRANTGELFFGEGSRLTVL.

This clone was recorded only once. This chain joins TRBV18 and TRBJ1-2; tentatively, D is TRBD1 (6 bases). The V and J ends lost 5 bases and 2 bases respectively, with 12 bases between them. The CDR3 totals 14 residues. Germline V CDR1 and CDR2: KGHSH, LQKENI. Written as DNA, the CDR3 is TGTGCCAGCTCAACAGAACAGGGAAACTATGGCTACACCTTC. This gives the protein CASSTEQGNYGYTF.

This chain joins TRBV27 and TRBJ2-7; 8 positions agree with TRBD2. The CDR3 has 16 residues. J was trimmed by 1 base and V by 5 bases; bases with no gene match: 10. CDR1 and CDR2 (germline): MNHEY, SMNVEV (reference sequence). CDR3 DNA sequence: TGTGCCAGCAGTCCCCGACCGGGACTAGGGTCCTACGAGCAGTACTTC. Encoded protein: CASSPRPGLGSYEQYF.